This TCR beta chain was sequenced for a study of PD-1 blockade in classical Hodgkin lymphoma. General study findings and limits: Lower baseline TCR diversity marked trial partial responders and progressors.

Time point specified: cycle 4 day 1 (C4D1), after more than five weeks of nivolumab. All the patients suffered relapse after autologous stem cell transplantation, and brentuximab vedotin exposure differed. Investigators isolated CD4+ T cells from thawed PBMCs through magnetic negative selection. Libraries were prepared by immunoSEQ multiplex PCR; TCRdb keeps only in-frame clonotypes and omits some of them. The table includes fewer than 25,000 clones, around four fifths detected once. V gave up 7 bases and J gave up 0 bases; unmatched junction bases: 8. CDR3 length equals 15 residues. Germline CDR1 and CDR2: MNHNS and SASEGT. This clone occurred a few times. As yet, its antigen is unknown.

The V call is TRBV6-1, the J call TRBJ1-2, with 7 bases matching TRBD1. The source of this sequence is a human donor with classical Hodgkin lymphoma. The material was CD4+ T cells from blood, obtained before the fourth cycle of nivolumab. The CDR3 bases are TGTGCCAGCACTACATCGGGACAGCCTAACTATGGCTACACCTTC. It translates to CASTTSGQPNYGYTF.